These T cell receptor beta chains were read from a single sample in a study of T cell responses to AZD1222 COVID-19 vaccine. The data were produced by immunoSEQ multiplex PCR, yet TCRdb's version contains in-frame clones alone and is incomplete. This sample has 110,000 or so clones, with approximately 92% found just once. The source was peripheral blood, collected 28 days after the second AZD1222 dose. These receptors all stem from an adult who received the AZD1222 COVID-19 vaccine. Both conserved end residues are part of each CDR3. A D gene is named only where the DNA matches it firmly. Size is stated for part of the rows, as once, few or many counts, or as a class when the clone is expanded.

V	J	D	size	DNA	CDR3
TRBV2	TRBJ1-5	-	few	TGTGCCAGCAGCGGGTTCTATAGCAATCAGCCCCAGCATTTT	CASSGFYSNQPQHF
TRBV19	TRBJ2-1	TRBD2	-	TGTGCCAGTAGTAAGGCAAGGACGGGACTAGCGGGTTACAATGAGCAGTTCTTC	CASSKARTGLAGYNEQFF
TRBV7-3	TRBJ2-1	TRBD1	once	TGTGCCAGCAGCTCAATAGGACAGGGGGCAGGCAATGAGCAGTTCTTC	CASSSIGQGAGNEQFF
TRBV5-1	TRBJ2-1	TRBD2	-	TGCGCCAGCAGCTCGGGCGGGACTAGCGGGAGTTTCGATGAGCAGTTCTTC	CASSSGGTSGSFDEQFF
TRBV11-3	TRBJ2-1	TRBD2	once	TGTGCCAGCAGCTCGAAGCGGGAGGGTCCCTACAATGAGCAGTTCTTC	CASSSKREGPYNEQFF
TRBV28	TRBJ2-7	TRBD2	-	TGTGCCAGCAGCCCAGGGGCGCCGCGGGGGGGATACGAGCAGTACTTC	CASSPGAPRGGYEQYF
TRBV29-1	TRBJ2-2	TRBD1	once	TGCAGCGTTGGACAGGGCGTCGCCGGGGAGCTGTTTTTT	CSVGQGVAGELFF
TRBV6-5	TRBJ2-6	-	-	TGTGCCAGCCAACCCGCGTCTTCGGGGGCCAACGTCCTGACTTTC	CASQPASSGANVLTF
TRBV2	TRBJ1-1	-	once	TGTGCCAGCAGCATCGTTACGGGGAACACTGAAGCTTTCTTT	CASSIVTGNTEAFF
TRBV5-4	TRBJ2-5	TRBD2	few	TGTGCCAGCAGCTTGGAGGTCGGGAGGGCTCTAGAGACCCAGTACTTC	CASSLEVGRALETQYF
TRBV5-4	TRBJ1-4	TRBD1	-	TGTGCCAGCAGCCACGGACAGGGCGGGGATGAAAAACTGTTTTTT	CASSHGQGGDEKLFF
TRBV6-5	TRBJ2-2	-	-	TGTGCCAGCATGAAGCCAGGGGGGGAAACCGGGGAGCTGTTTTTT	CASMKPGGETGELFF
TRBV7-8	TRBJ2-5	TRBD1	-	TGTGCCAGCAGCTTACCCCCGGGGACAGGGGAGACCCAGTACTTC	CASSLPPGTGETQYF
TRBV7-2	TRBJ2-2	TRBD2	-	TGTGCCAGCAGCATTAGCGGGATGGGCGGCACCGGGGAGCTGTTTTTT	CASSISGMGGTGELFF
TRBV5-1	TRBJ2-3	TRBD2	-	TGCGCCAGCAGCGCGAGCGGGGCGGAGACAGATACGCAGTATTTT	CASSASGAETDTQYF
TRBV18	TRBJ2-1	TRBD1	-	TGTGCCAGCTCCTTGGACAGGGTTGGTTTTCATGAGCAGTTCTTC	CASSLDRVGFHEQFF
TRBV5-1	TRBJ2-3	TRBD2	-	TGCGCCAGCAGCTTGGCGGTATCGGGAGGGCCAGTGGATACGCAGTATTTT	CASSLAVSGGPVDTQYF
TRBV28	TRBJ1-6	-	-	TGTGCCAGCATTCCCAGTCAGGGGACCAATTCACCCCTCCACTTT	CASIPSQGTNSPLHF
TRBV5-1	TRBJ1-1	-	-	TGCGCCAGCAGCTCTTCGTCCGGACAGCACTCTGAAGCTTTCTTT	CASSSSSGQHSEAFF
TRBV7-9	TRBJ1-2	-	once	TGTGCCAGCAGCCTATCGATGAACAGGGTCCACATTAACTATGGCTACACCTTC	CASSLSMNRVHINYGYTF
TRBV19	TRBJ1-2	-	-	TGTGCCAGTAGTATTCCCCAGGCCTCGGGCCCGAGGGGCGGCTACACCTTC	CASSIPQASGPRGGYTF
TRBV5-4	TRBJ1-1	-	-	TGTGCCAGCAGCTCCGGACAGACTCGGAACACTGAAGCTTTCTTT	CASSSGQTRNTEAFF
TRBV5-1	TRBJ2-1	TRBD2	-	TGCGCCAGTCGTAGCGGGAAGGAAAATGAGCAGTTCTTC	CASRSGKENEQFF
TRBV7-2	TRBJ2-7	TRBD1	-	TGTGCCAGCAGCCAGGGGGACAGGGAATACTTC	CASSQGDREYF
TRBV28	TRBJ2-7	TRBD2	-	TGTGCCAGCAGTTGGGGGACTAGCGGACGAAAGGGAGGGGAGCAGTACTTC	CASSWGTSGRKGGEQYF
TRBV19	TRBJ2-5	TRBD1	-	TGTGCCAGTAGCATAAACAGGGGGCGGCAAGAGACCCAGTACTTC	CASSINRGRQETQYF
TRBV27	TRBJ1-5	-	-	TGTGCCAGCAGCTTCTGGGACCCGAACTTCAATCAGCCCCAGCATTTT	CASSFWDPNFNQPQHF
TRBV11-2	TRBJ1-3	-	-	TGTGCCAGCAGCCATCTACAGAAAAGCTCTGGAAACACCATATATTTT	CASSHLQKSSGNTIYF
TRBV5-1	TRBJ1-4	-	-	TGCGCCAGCAGTTCTCAAACCTCAACTAATGAAAAACTGTTTTTT	CASSSQTSTNEKLFF
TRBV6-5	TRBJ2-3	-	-	TGTGCCAGCAGTTTCCAACAGGGAGATACGCAGTATTTT	CASSFQQGDTQYF
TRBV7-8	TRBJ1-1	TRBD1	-	TGTGCCAGCAGCTCCGATGCACAGGGGGCTAGGACTGAAGCTTTCTTT	CASSSDAQGARTEAFF
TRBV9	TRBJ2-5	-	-	TGTGCCAGCAGCTCGAGTACAGGGAGAGAGACCCAGTACTTC	CASSSSTGRETQYF
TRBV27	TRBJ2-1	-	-	TGTGCCAGCATTAGTCACAATGAGCAGTTCTTC	CASISHNEQFF
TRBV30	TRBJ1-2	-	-	TGTGCCTGGAGTCGTATCAAGGATGGCTACACCTTC	CAWSRIKDGYTF
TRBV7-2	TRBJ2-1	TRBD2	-	TGTGCCAGCAGGACTAGCGGGACGAGCTCCTACAATGAGCAGTTCTTC	CASRTSGTSSYNEQFF
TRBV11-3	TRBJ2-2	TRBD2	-	TGTGCCAGCAGCCTAACAGCCCTCGGACTAGGTATTCGGAACACCGGGGAGCTGTTTTTT	CASSLTALGLGIRNTGELFF
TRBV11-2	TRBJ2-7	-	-	TGTGCCAGCAGCTGGGGGGAAGGGCCCTACGAGCAGTACTTC	CASSWGEGPYEQYF
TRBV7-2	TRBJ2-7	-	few	TGTGCCAGCAGCTTAGGACGAGCGGGCTACGAGCAGTACTTC	CASSLGRAGYEQYF
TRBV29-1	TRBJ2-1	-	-	TGCAGCGTTATGAGCTCCTACAATGAGCAGTTCTTC	CSVMSSYNEQFF
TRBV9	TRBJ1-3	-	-	TGTGCCAGCAGCGGGACAGACTCTGGAAACACCATATATTTT	CASSGTDSGNTIYF
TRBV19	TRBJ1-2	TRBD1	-	TGTGCCAGTAGTATGGGATGGGGACAGACACTCTATGGCTACACCTTC	CASSMGWGQTLYGYTF
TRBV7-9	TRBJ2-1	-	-	TGTGCCAGCAGCTCCCAGGGAACGAGTTACAATGAGCAGTTCTTC	CASSSQGTSYNEQFF
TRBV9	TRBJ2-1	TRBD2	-	TGTGCCAGCAGCCCTCCGGGACTAGCGACTTACAATGAGCAGTTCTTC	CASSPPGLATYNEQFF
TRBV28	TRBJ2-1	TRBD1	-	TGTGCCAGCAGCCAGGGGGGACAGGGGGCGGGCGATCCCTACAATGAGCAGTTCTTC	CASSQGGQGAGDPYNEQFF
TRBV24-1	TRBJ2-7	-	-	TGTGCCACCAGTGGGGGTCCAGGTACCTACGAGCAGTACTTC	CATSGGPGTYEQYF
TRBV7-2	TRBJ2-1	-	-	TGTGCCAGCAGCTCCCCGGGGAGGGGGAGGTACAATGAGCAGTTCTTC	CASSSPGRGRYNEQFF
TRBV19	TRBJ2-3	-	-	TGTGCCAGTAGTACCCGGGGTTTAGTTAGCACAGATACGCAGTATTTT	CASSTRGLVSTDTQYF
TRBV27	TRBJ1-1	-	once	TGTGCCAGCAGTTTATCGCCGGCAGGGAACACTGAAGCTTTCTTT	CASSLSPAGNTEAFF
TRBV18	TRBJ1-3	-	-	TGTGCCAGCTCAACGACGGTCTCTGGAAACACCATATATTTT	CASSTTVSGNTIYF
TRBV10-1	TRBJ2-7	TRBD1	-	TGCGCCAGCAGTGAGTCCGGACAGGACTACGAGCAGTACTTC	CASSESGQDYEQYF
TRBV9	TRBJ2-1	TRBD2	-	TGTGCCGGCAGCGCTCTAGCGGGAGTCTTCGATGAGCAGTTCTTC	CAGSALAGVFDEQFF
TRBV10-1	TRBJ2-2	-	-	TGCGCCAGCAGTCCCGACAGGTCAGCCGGGGAGCTGTTTTTT	CASSPDRSAGELFF
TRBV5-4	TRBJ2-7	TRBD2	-	TGTGCCAGCAGCTTGACTTATCTGGCTAGCGGGCCTTACGAGCAGTACTTC	CASSLTYLASGPYEQYF
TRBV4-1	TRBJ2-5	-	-	TGCGCCAGCAGCCAAGAAGAATTACTTGAGACCCAGTACTTC	CASSQEELLETQYF
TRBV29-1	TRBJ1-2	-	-	TGCAGCGTAAGGAGGGACAATTCCAACACCTTC	CSVRRDNSNTF
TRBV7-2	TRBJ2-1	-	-	TGTGCCAGCAGCGATCCCCTAGGGGTGCAGTTCTTC	CASSDPLGVQFF
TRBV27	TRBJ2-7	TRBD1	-	TGTGCCAGCAGTCCACTCGGGACAGCTTCCGAGCAGTACTTC	CASSPLGTASEQYF
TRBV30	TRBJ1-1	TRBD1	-	TGTGCCTGGAGTCCGGCTCGGACAGGGCGTAACACTGAAGCTTTCTTT	CAWSPARTGRNTEAFF